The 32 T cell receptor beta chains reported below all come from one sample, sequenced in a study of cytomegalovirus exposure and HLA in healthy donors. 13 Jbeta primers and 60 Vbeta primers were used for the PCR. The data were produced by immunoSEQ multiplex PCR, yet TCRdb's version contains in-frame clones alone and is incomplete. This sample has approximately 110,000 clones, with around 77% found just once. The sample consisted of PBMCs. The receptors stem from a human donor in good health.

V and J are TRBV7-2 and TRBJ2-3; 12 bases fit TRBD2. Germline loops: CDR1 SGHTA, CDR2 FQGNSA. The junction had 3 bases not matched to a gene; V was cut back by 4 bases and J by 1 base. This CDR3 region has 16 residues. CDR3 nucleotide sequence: TGTGCCAGCAGCTGGACTAGCGGGGCTGGCACAGATACGCAGTATTTT. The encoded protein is CASSWTSGAGTDTQYF. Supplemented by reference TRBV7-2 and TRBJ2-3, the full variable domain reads GAGVSQSPSNKVTEKGKDVELRCDPISGHTALYWYRQSLGQGLEFLIYFQGNSAPDKSGLPSDRFSAERTGGSVSTLTIQRTQQEDSAVYLCASSWTSGAGTDTQYFGPGTRLTVL.

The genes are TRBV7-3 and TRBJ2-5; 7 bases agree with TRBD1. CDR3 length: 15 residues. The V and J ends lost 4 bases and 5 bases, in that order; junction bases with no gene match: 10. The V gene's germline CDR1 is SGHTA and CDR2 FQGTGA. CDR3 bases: TGTGCCAGCAGCTCTACCAGGGGGAGTTCGGAGACCCAGTACTTC. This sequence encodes CASSSTRGSSETQYF.

CDR3 amino acids: CASSVRGYGANVLTF. The CDR3 DNA reads TGTGCCAGCAGCGTTCGGGGGTATGGGGCCAACGTCCTGACTTTC. The chain employs TRBV9 and TRBJ2-6, with D perhaps matching TRBD2 (6 bases). Germline lookup yields CDR1 SGDLS and CDR2 YYNGEE. Trimming removed 2 bases at V and 3 bases at J, with 9 bases between. CDR3 length: 15 amino acids.

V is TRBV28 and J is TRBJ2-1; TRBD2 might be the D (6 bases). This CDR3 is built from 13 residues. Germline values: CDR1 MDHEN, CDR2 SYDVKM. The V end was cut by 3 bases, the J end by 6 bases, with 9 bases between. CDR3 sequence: CASSFLAPNEQFF. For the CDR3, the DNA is TGTGCCAGCAGTTTCCTAGCGCCCAATGAGCAGTTCTTC. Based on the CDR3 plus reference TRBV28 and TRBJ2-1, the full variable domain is DVKVTQSSRYLVKRTGEKVFLECVQDMDHENMFWYRQDPGLGLRLIYFSYDVKMKEKGDIPEGYSVSREKKERFSLILESASTNQTSMYLCASSFLAPNEQFFGPGTRLTVL.

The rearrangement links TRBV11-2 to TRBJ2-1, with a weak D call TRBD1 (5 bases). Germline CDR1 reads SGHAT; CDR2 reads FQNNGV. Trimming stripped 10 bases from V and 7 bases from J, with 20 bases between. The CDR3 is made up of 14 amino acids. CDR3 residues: CATQGEARRNEQFF. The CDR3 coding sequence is TGTGCCACCCAGGGTGAGGCGCGACGAAATGAGCAGTTCTTC.

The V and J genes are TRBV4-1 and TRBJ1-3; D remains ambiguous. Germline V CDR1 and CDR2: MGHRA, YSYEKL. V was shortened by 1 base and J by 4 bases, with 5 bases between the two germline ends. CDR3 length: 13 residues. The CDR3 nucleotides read TGCGCCAGCAGCCAAGGGCAGGGAAACACCATATATTTT. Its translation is CASSQGQGNTIYF.

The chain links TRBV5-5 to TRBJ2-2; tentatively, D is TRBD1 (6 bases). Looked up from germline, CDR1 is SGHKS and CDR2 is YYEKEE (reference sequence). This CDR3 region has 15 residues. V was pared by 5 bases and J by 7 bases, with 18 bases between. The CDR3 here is CASSYTGTTIGELFF. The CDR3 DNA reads TGTGCCAGCAGTTATACCGGGACAACAATCGGGGAGCTGTTTTTT.

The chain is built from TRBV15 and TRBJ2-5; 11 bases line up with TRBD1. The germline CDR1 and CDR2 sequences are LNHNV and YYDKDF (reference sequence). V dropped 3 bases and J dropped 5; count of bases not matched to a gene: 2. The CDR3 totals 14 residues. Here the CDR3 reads CATSSGQGAETQYF. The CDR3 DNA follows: TGTGCCACCAGCAGTGGACAGGGGGCTGAGACCCAGTACTTC. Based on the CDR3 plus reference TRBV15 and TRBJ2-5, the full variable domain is DAMVIQNPRYQVTQFGKPVTLSCSQTLNHNVMYWYQQKSSQAPKLLFHYYDKDFNNEADTPDNFQSRRPNTSFCFLDIRSPGLGDTAMYLCATSSGQGAETQYFGPGTRLLVL.

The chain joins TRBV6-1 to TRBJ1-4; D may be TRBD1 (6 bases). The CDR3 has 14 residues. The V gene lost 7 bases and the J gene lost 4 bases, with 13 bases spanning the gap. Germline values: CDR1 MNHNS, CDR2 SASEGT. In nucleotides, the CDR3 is TGTGCCAGCATTCCGACAGGTGTTAATGAAAAACTGTTTTTT. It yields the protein CASIPTGVNEKLFF.

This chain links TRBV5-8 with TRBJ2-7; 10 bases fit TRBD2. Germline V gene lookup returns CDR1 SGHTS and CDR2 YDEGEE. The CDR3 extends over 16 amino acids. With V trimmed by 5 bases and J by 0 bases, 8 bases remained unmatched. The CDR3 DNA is TGTGCCAGCAGTTACGGACTAGCGGAGACCTCCTACGAGCAGTACTTC. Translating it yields CASSYGLAETSYEQYF.

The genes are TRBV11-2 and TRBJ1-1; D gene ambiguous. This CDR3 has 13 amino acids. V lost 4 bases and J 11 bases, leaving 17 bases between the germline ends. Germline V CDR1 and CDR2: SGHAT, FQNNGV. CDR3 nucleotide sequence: TGTGCCAGCAGCTCCCTATCGTCTAGGATGGCTTTCTTT. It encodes CASSSLSSRMAFF.

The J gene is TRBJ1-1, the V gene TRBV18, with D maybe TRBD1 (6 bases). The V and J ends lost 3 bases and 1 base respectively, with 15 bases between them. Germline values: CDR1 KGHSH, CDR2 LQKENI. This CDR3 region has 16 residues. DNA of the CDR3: TGTGCCAGCTCACCGGAAAACAGGGTAACGAACACTGAAGCTTTCTTT. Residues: CASSPENRVTNTEAFF.

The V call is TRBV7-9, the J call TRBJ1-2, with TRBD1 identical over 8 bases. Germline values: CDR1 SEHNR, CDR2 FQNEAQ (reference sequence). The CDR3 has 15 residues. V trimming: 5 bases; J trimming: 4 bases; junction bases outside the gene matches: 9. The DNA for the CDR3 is TGTGCCAGCAGCCCATGGGACAGGCAAGCCTATGGCTACACCTTC. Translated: CASSPWDRQAYGYTF.

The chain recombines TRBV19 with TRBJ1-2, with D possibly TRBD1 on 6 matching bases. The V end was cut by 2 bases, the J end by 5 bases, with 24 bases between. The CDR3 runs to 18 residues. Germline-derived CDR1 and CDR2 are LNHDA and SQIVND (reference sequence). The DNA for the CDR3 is TGTGCCAGTAGTATAACAGGGATGGTACAGATGAATCGGTATGGCTACACCTTC. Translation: CASSITGMVQMNRYGYTF.

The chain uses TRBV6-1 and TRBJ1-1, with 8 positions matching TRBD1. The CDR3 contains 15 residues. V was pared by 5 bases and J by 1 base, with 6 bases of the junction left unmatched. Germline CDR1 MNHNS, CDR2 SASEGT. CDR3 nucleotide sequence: TGTGCCAGCAGTACCCGAGACAGGGGGAACACTGAAGCTTTCTTT. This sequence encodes CASSTRDRGNTEAFF.

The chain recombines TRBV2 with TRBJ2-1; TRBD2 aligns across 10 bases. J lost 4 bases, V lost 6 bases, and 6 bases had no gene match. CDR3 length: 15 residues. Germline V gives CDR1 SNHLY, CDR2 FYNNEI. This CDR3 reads CASSPTSGDYNEQFF. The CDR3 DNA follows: TGTGCCAGCAGCCCTACTAGCGGGGATTACAATGAGCAGTTCTTC.

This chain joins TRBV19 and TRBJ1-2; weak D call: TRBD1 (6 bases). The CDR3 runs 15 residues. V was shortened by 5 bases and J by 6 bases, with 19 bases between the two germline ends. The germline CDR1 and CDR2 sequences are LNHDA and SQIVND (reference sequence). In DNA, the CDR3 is TGTGCCAGTAGTCCAGGGGAATCGACCAGTCATGGCTACACCTTC. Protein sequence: CASSPGESTSHGYTF.

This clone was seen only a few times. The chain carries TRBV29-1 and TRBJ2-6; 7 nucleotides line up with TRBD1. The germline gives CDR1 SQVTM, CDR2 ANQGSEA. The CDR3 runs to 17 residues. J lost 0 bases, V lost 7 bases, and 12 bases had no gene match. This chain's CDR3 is CSAGVGRGSSGANVLTF. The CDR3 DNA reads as TGCAGCGCCGGCGTAGGCAGGGGGTCCTCTGGGGCCAACGTCCTGACTTTC.

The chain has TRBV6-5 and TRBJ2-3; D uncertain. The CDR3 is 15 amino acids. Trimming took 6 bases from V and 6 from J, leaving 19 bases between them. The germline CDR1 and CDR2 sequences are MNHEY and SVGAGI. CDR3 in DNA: TGTGCCAGCAGCGTACAGTCTGCTTTACTGGATACGCAGTATTTT. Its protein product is CASSVQSALLDTQYF.

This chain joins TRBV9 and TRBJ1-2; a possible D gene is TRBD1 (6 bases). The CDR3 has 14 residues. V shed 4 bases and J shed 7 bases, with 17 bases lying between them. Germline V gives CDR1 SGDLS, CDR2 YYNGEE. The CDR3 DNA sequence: TGTGCCAGCAGCTCCTCCACGGGGGGCAGTGGCTACACCTTC. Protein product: CASSSSTGGSGYTF. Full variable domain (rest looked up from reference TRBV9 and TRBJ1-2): DSGVTQTPKHLITATGQRVTLRCSPRSGDLSVYWYQQSLDQGLQFLIQYYNGEERAKGNILERFSAQQFPDLHSELNLSSLELGDSALYFCASSSSTGGSGYTFGSGTRLTVV.

CDR3 sequence: CASSPTLGLAGIYEQYF. The CDR3 DNA reads TGTGCCAGCAGCCCGACCCTGGGACTAGCGGGAATATACGAGCAGTACTTC. J is TRBJ2-7 and V is TRBV11-3, with 13 nucleotides matching TRBD2. Germline V gene lookup returns CDR1 SGHNT and CDR2 YENEEA. The CDR3 contains 17 residues. After removal of 5 bases from V and 4 bases from J, the junction contained 11 bases not matched to a gene.

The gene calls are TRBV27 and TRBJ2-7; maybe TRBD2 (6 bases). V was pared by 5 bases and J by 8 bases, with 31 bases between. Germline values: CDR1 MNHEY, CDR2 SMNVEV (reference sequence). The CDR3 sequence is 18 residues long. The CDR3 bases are TGTGCCAGCAGTCCGATCCTCGAAGTCGGGTCCAGCCGGGAGAAGCAGTACTTC. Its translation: CASSPILEVGSSREKQYF.

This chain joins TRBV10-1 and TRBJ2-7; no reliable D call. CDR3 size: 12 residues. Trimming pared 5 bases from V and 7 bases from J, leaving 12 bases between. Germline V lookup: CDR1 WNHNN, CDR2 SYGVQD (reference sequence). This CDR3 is CASSPDLDEQYF. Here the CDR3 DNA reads TGCGCCAGCAGTCCCGATCTAGATGAGCAGTACTTC.

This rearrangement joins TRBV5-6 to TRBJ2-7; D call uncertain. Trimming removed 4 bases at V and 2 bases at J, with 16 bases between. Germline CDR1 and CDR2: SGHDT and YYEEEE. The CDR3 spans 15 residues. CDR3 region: CASSRGEKVTYEQYF. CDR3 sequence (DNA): TGTGCCAGCAGCAGAGGAGAGAAGGTTACCTACGAGCAGTACTTC. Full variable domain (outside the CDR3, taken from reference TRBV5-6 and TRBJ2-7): DAGVTQSPTHLIKTRGQQVTLRCSPKSGHDTVSWYQQALGQGPQFIFQYYEEEERQRGNFPDRFSGHQFPNYSSELNVNALLLGDSALYLCASSRGEKVTYEQYFGPGTRLTVT.

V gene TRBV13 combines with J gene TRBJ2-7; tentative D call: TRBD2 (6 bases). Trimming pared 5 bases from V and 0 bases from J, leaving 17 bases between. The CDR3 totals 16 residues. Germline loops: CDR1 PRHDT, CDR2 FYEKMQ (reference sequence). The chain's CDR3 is CASSPWGEGSSYEQYF. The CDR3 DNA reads TGTGCCAGCAGCCCCTGGGGGGAAGGGAGCTCCTACGAGCAGTACTTC. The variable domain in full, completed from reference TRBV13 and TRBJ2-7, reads AAGVIQSPRHLIKEKRETATLKCYPIPRHDTVYWYQQGPGQDPQFLISFYEKMQSDKGSIPDRFSAQQFSDYHSELNMSSLELGDSALYFCASSPWGEGSSYEQYFGPGTRLTVT.

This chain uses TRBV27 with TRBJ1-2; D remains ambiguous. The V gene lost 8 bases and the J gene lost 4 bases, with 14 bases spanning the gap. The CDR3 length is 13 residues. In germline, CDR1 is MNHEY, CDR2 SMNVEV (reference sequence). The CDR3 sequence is CASGILRGYGYTF. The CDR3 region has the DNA TGTGCCAGCGGAATTCTGCGGGGCTATGGCTACACCTTC.

The CDR3 sequence is CASSPGTSGRLGTDTQYF. CDR3 coding DNA: TGTGCCAGCAGCCCCGGGACTAGCGGGAGGCTGGGGACAGATACGCAGTATTTT. This rearrangement joins TRBV7-9 to TRBJ2-3; 15 bases agree with TRBD2. V trimming: 5 bases; J trimming: 3 bases; junction bases outside the gene matches: 9. Germline-derived CDR1 and CDR2 are SEHNR and FQNEAQ (reference sequence). This CDR3 comprises 18 residues.

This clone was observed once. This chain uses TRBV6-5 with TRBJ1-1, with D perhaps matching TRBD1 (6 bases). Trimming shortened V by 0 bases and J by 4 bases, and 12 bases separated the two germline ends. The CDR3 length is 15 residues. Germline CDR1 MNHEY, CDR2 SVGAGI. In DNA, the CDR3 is TGTGCCAGCAGTTACTCGATGGGCAGGGGCACTGAAGCTTTCTTT. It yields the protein CASSYSMGRGTEAFF.

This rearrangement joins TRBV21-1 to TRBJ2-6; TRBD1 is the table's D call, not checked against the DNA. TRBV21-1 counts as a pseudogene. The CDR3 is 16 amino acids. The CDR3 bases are TGTGCCAGCAGCAAAGCTGGACAGGTGGGGGCCAACGTCCTGACTTTC. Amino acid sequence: CASSKAGQVGANVLTF.

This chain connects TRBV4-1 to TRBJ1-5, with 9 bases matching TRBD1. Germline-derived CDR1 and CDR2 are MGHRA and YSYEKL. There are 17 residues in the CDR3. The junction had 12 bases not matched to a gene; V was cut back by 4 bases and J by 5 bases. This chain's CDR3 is CASSPTQGQGGDQPQHF. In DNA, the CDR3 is TGCGCCAGCAGCCCAACCCAGGGACAGGGTGGGGATCAGCCCCAGCATTTT.

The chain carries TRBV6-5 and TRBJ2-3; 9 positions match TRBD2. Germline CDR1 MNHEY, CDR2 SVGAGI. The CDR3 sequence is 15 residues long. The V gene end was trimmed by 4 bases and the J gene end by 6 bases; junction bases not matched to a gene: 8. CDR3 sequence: CASSSASGAGDTQYF. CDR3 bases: TGTGCCAGCAGTTCGGCTAGCGGGGCTGGGGATACGCAGTATTTT.

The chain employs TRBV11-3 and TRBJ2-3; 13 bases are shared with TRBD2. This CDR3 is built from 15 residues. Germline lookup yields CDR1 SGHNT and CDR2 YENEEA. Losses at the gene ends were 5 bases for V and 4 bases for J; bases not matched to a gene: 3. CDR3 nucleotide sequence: TGTGCCAGCAGCCGGGGACTAGCGGGATCAGATACGCAGTATTTT. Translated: CASSRGLAGSDTQYF.